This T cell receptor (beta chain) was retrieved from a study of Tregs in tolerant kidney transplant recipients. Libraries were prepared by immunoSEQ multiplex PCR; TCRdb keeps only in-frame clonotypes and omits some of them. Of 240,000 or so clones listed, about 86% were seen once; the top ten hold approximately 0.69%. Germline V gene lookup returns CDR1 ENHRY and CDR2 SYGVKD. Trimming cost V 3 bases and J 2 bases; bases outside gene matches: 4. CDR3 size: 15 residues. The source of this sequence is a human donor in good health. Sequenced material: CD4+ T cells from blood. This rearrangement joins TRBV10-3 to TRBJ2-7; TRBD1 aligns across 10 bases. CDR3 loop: CAISDRTGGAYEQYF. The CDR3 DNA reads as TGTGCCATCAGTGACCGGACAGGGGGTGCCTACGAGCAGTACTTC.